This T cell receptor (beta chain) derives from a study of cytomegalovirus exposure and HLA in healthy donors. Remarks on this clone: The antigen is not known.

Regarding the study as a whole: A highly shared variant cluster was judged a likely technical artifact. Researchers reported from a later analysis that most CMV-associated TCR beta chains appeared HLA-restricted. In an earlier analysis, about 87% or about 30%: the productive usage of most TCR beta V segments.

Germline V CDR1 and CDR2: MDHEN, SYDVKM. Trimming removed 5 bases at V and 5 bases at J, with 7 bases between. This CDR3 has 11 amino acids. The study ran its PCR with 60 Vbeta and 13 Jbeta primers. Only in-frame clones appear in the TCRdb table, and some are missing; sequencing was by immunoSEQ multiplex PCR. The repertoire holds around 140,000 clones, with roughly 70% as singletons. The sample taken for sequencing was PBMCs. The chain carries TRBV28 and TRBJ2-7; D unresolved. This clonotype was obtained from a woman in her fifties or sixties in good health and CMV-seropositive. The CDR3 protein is CASSPHDEQYF. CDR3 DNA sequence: TGTGCCAGCAGTCCCCATGACGAGCAGTACTTC.